The present T cell receptor (beta chain) was sequenced within a study of OX40 agonist ivuxolimab in advanced cancers. Study findings and constraints: On average, a greater number of expanded clones characterised CD8+ T cells relative to CD4+.

Concerning this clone itself: The antigen is not known.

Sequencing was performed with immunoSEQ multiplex PCR; in TCRdb, only in-frame clones are kept and a portion is missing. In the table there are around 81,000 clones, approximately 87% of which are singletons. Germline loops: CDR1 SGHTA, CDR2 FQGNSA. CDR3 length equals 19 residues. With 5 bases clipped from V and 3 bases from J, the junction kept 15 bases outside the gene matches. The material was CD4+ or CD8+ T cells sorted from blood, obtained in a trial of the OX40 agonist ivuxolimab. This receptor was identified in an adult with an advanced solid tumor such as melanoma, head and neck, liver or kidney cancer. The chain combines TRBV7-2 with TRBJ2-7; 14 bases line up with TRBD2. The CDR3 bases are TGTGCCAGCAGCCCACTAGGGTCGACTAGCGGGAGGGCCCTCTACGAGCAGTACTTC. It specifies CASSPLGSTSGRALYEQYF. The full variable domain, rest sourced from reference TRBV7-2 and TRBJ2-7, is GAGVSQSPSNKVTEKGKDVELRCDPISGHTALYWYRQSLGQGLEFLIYFQGNSAPDKSGLPSDRFSAERTGGSVSTLTIQRTQQEDSAVYLCASSPLGSTSGRALYEQYFGPGTRLTVT.